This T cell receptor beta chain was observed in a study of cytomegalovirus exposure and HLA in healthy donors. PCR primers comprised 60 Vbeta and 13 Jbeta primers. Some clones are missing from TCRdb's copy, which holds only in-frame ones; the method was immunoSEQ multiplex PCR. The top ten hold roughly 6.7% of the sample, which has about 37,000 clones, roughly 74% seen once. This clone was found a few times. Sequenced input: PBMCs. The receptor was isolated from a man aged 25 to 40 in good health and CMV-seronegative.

The CDR3 DNA is TGTGCCAGCAGTGGGACCGGGACAGGGGGGGATGAAGCTTTCTTT. Encoded protein: CASSGTGTGGDEAFF. This sequence joins TRBV28 and TRBJ1-1; 11 bases align to TRBD1. Germline values: CDR1 MDHEN, CDR2 SYDVKM. Trimming cost V 5 bases and J 7 bases; bases outside gene matches: 9. The CDR3 is made up of 15 amino acids.